This T cell receptor (beta chain) was found in a study of blood T cell repertoires in COVID-19. In the authors' methods: Quantification of nucleated cells was approximated via reference gene primer amplification. Measured with immunoSEQ multiplex PCR; TCRdb has only the in-frame clones, and not every one. The D gene and trimming were derived from the DNA, and the V and J assignments and clone size from that table. The table records some 200,000 clones, more than 75% of them present only once. The germline V gene has CDR1 SGHVS and CDR2 FQNEAQ. The CDR3 has 12 residues. V was trimmed by 5 bases and J by 8 bases, leaving 9 bases between them.

This TCR came from a woman aged 40-49 years with acute COVID-19. Sequenced material: PBMCs or T cells enriched from blood (not recorded which). The J gene is TRBJ1-4, the V gene TRBV7-8, with D uncertain. For the CDR3, the DNA is TGTGCCAGCAGCACTCAACAGGAAAAACTGTTTTTT. It translates to CASSTQQEKLFF.